This TCR beta chain was sequenced for a study of cytomegalovirus exposure and HLA in healthy donors. This CDR3 region has 15 residues. The germline gives CDR1 MNHEY, CDR2 SMNVEV (reference sequence). The V gene end was trimmed by 5 bases and the J gene end by 4 bases; junction bases not matched to a gene: 7. The repertoire was sequenced with immunoSEQ multiplex PCR; TCRdb's copy has only in-frame clones and lacks some. This table holds 200,000 to 250,000 clones, over 80% found once. The chain employs TRBV27 and TRBJ2-7; TRBD2 aligns across 11 bases. Sequencing input: PBMCs. The receptor's source is a woman aged 18-29 years in good health and CMV-seronegative. The chain's CDR3 is CASSRGTSGSYEQYF. The DNA of the CDR3 is TGTGCCAGCAGTCGGGGAACTAGCGGGAGTTACGAGCAGTACTTC.